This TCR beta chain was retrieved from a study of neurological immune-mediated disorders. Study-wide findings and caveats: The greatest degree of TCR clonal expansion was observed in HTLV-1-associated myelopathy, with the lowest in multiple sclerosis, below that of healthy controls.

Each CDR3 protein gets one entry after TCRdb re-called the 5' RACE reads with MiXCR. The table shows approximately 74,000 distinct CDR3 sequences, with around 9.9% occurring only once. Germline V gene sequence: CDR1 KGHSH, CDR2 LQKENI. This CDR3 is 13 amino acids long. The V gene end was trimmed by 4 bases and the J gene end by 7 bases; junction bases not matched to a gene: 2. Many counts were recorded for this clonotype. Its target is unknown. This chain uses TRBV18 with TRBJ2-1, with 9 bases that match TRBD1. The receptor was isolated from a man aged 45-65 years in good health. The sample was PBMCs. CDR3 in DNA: TGTGCCAGCTCACGGGACAGGGCGAATGAGCAGTTCTTC. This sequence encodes CASSRDRANEQFF.